A single sample gave rise to the 31 T cell receptor beta chains below, sequenced in a study of T cells in Graves' hyperthyroidism and ophthalmopathy. Amplified TCR beta CDR3 regions came from RNA transcripts. The HTBI primer set was used in a first-round RT-PCR of the TCR CDR3. TCRdb re-called the multiplex PCR reads through MiXCR, storing one row per CDR3 protein. The sample has about 350,000 distinct CDR3 sequences, over 15% seen once; the top ten hold less than 20%. Sequencing input: blood. Receptor source: a woman aged 40 to 50 with Graves' ophthalmopathy.

Ten or more counts support this clonotype. The chain combines TRBV10-3 with TRBJ1-1, with 10 bases that match TRBD1. V lost 9 bases and J lost 3; bases outside the gene matches: 4. CDR1 is ENHRY and CDR2 is SYGVKD in the germline V gene. The CDR3 is 13 amino acids. The CDR3 loop is CAIRQGADTEAFF. CDR3 nucleotides: TGTGCCATACGACAGGGGGCTGACACTGAAGCTTTCTTT.

This clonotype was seen ten or more times. The chain is built from TRBV27 and TRBJ2-7, with D tentatively TRBD2 (6 bases). Germline V gene lookup returns CDR1 MNHEY and CDR2 SMNVEV (reference sequence). Trimming took 6 bases from V and 1 from J, leaving 16 bases between them. CDR3 length: 15 amino acids. The CDR3 spells CASSPGVAHSYEQYF. The CDR3 bases are TGTGCCAGCAGCCCGGGGGTAGCGCATTCCTACGAGCAGTACTTC.

This clonotype was recorded many times. The chain couples TRBV27 to TRBJ2-7; D might be TRBD1 (6 bases). The V end was cut by 6 bases, the J end by 5 bases, with 8 bases between. The CDR3 has 11 residues. Germline CDR1 and CDR2: MNHEY and SMNVEV (reference sequence). The CDR3 loop reads CASRTGNEQYF. For the CDR3, the DNA is TGTGCCAGCAGAACAGGGAACGAGCAGTACTTC.

The CDR3 sequence: CATSRIGENYGYTF. For the CDR3, the DNA is TGTGCCACCAGCAGAATAGGGGAGAACTATGGCTACACCTTC. V gene TRBV15 combines with J gene TRBJ1-2; tentatively, D is TRBD1 (5 bases). The length of the CDR3 is 14 residues. Trimming took 2 bases from V and 2 from J, leaving 9 bases between them. In germline, CDR1 is LNHNV, CDR2 YYDKDF (reference sequence).

This clonotype was counted ten times or more. The V gene is TRBV5-6, the J gene TRBJ2-2; no definite D call. V was pared by 3 bases and J by 0 bases, with 12 bases between. Germline CDR1 and CDR2: SGHDT and YYEEEE. CDR3 length: 16 residues. In DNA form, the CDR3 reads TGTGCCAGCAGCTATAATCGGGTAACGAACACCGGGGAGCTGTTTTTT. Encoded protein: CASSYNRVTNTGELFF.

This clonotype was seen at least ten times. V usage is TRBV30 and J usage is TRBJ1-3; D not resolved. The V gene's germline CDR1 is GTSNPN and CDR2 SVGIG (reference sequence). CDR3 length equals 12 residues. Trimming took 4 bases from V and 1 from J, leaving 5 bases between them. CDR3 loop: CAWNGSGNTIYF. DNA of the CDR3: TGTGCCTGGAACGGTTCTGGAAACACCATATATTTT.

This clonotype was picked up many times. The V gene is TRBV6-2 or TRBV6-3, the J gene TRBJ2-7; TRBD1 is a possible D gene (6 bases). This CDR3 is 12 amino acids long. Trimming shortened V by 7 bases and J by 6 bases, and 13 bases separated the two germline ends. Germline values: CDR1 MNHEY, CDR2 SVGEGT. CDR3 DNA: TGTGCCAGCAACAACAGGGTCGGCGAGCAGTACTTC. It encodes CASNNRVGEQYF.

This clonotype has a count of ten or more. The rearrangement joins TRBV7-2 to TRBJ2-5, with TRBD1 identical over 7 bases. Germline trimming cut 5 bases from V and 5 bases from J; bases unmatched to any gene: 11. Germline V gene lookup returns CDR1 SGHTA and CDR2 FQGNSA. CDR3 length: 15 amino acids. The DNA of the CDR3 is TGTGCCAGCAGCCACCTTGGACAGGCAGGCGAGACCCAGTACTTC. Residues: CASSHLGQAGETQYF. Full variable domain (outside the CDR3, taken from reference TRBV7-2 and TRBJ2-5): GAGVSQSPSNKVTEKGKDVELRCDPISGHTALYWYRQSLGQGLEFLIYFQGNSAPDKSGLPSDRFSAERTGGSVSTLTIQRTQQEDSAVYLCASSHLGQAGETQYFGPGTRLLVL.

At least ten counts were recorded for this clonotype. This chain uses TRBV7-2 with TRBJ2-7; the D gene is possibly TRBD2 (6 bases). Between the trimmed V and J ends, which lost 2 bases and 2 bases, there was a span of 16 bases. This CDR3 is built from 16 residues. Germline lookup yields CDR1 SGHTA and CDR2 FQGNSA. The CDR3 DNA reads TGTGCCAGCAGCTTAAGGGCTAGCGCAGGCACCTACGAGCAGTACTTC. It encodes CASSLRASAGTYEQYF.

The chain joins TRBV11-2 to TRBJ2-7; TRBD2 matches at 11 bases. Germline CDR1 SGHAT, CDR2 FQNNGV. J gave up 7 bases and V 3 bases, and 11 bases lay outside the gene matches. This CDR3 has 16 amino acids. This CDR3 reads CASSFKLLAGDGEQYF. The CDR3, as DNA: TGTGCCAGCAGCTTTAAGTTACTAGCGGGGGATGGTGAGCAGTACTTC.

This clonotype was counted many times. CDR3 amino acids: CASSLMTGRNTEAFF. The CDR3 nucleotides are TGTGCCAGCAGCCTAATGACAGGGCGGAACACTGAAGCTTTCTTT. The chain couples TRBV12-3 or TRBV12-4 to TRBJ1-1; TRBD1 matches 7 bases. The CDR3 has 15 residues. The junction had 8 bases not matched to a gene; V was cut back by 6 bases and J by 1 base.

This clonotype was seen ten or more times. V gene TRBV19 combines with J gene TRBJ2-7, with D possibly TRBD2 on 7 matching bases. This CDR3 has 14 residues. V shed 3 bases and J shed 3 bases, with 12 bases lying between them. Per germline, CDR1 LNHDA and CDR2 SQIVND (reference sequence). Here the CDR3 reads CASSMAGAHYEQYF. In DNA form, the CDR3 reads TGTGCCAGTAGTATGGCGGGGGCCCACTACGAGCAGTACTTC.

This clonotype was picked up many times. The V and J genes are TRBV6-1 and TRBJ2-2, with 7 bases that match TRBD1. In germline, CDR1 is MNHNS, CDR2 SASEGT. The CDR3 loop spans 14 amino acids. Trimming cost V 6 bases and J 7 bases; bases outside gene matches: 8. CDR3 region: CASRGDRANGELFF. The DNA of the CDR3 is TGTGCCAGCAGGGGAGACAGGGCAAACGGGGAGCTGTTTTTT.

This clonotype has at least ten counts. The chain is built from TRBV7-2 and TRBJ2-7; 8 bases are a match to TRBD2. Trimming took 5 bases from V and 7 from J; bases not matched to a gene: 7. The CDR3 length is 13 residues. In germline, CDR1 is SGHTA, CDR2 FQGNSA. CDR3 region: CASSLWVAGEQYF. CDR3 in DNA: TGTGCCAGCAGCCTATGGGTAGCGGGAGAGCAGTACTTC.

This clonotype was observed at least ten times. The chain joins TRBV11-1 to TRBJ2-5; D is ambiguous. Germline CDR1 SGHAT, CDR2 FQDESV (reference sequence). The CDR3 is 12 residues long. The germline V and J ends were trimmed by 5 bases and 0 bases, with 4 bases remaining between them. The CDR3 DNA is TGTGCCAGCAGCCTAAACCAAGAGACCCAGTACTTC. This codes for CASSLNQETQYF.

This clonotype was seen at least ten times. The chain links TRBV12-3 or TRBV12-4 to TRBJ2-7; TRBD1 might be the D (5 bases). V was shortened by 2 bases and J by 4 bases, with 12 bases between the two germline ends. The CDR3 consists of 14 residues. The CDR3 coding sequence is TGTGCCAGCAGTTTACAACAGGTACCTTACGAGCAGTACTTC. Translation gives CASSLQQVPYEQYF.

This clonotype was observed a few times. A read error may explain this, as a much larger clone is one base away. The gene calls are TRBV15 and TRBJ2-1; tentatively, D is TRBD2 (5 bases). V was shortened by 5 bases and J by 6 bases, with 11 bases between the two germline ends. Per germline, CDR1 LNHNV and CDR2 YYDKDF (reference sequence). CDR3 size: 13 residues. The CDR3 spells CATSHSRGNEQFF. CDR3 nucleotide sequence: TGTGCCACCAGCCATAGTCGGGGCAATGAGCAGTTCTTC.

This clonotype was found many times. The chain employs TRBV7-2 and TRBJ2-7; TRBD2 matches at 14 bases. The CDR3 has 16 residues. Germline CDR1 is SGHTA and CDR2 is FQGNSA. J gave up 7 bases and V 5 bases, and 10 bases lay outside the gene matches. CDR3 DNA: TGTGCCAGCAGCCAACGGGGACTAGCGGGAGTCGGTGAGCAGTACTTC. Its translation: CASSQRGLAGVGEQYF.

This clonotype was picked up many times. The chain couples TRBV6-5 to TRBJ2-7, with a weak D call TRBD2 (7 bases). This CDR3 contains 15 residues. CDR1 MNHEY and CDR2 SVGAGI come from the germline V gene. V was cut by 6 bases and J by 4 bases, with 19 bases left in between. For the CDR3, the DNA is TGTGCCAGCAGCATGGGGGGAGGGGGAATTTACGAGCAGTACTTC. As protein: CASSMGGGGIYEQYF.

The table lists this clonotype with many counts. V and J are TRBV28 and TRBJ2-7; the D gene is possibly TRBD1 (6 bases). Trimming shortened V by 6 bases and J by 9 bases, and 15 bases separated the two germline ends. CDR3 length: 12 residues. Germline CDR1 MDHEN, CDR2 SYDVKM. CDR3 in amino acids: CASSLGQSAQYF. The CDR3 region has the DNA TGTGCCAGCAGCCTCGGACAGTCCGCGCAGTACTTC.

This clonotype was observed many times. In DNA, the CDR3 is TGTGCCAGCAGCTTTAATGTTTTATCTGTGAACACTGAAGCTTTCTTT. Translation: CASSFNVLSVNTEAFF. The rearrangement links TRBV7-2 to TRBJ1-1, with D uncertain. Deletions cut 3 bases from V and 0 bases from J, with 14 bases between. The germline CDR1 and CDR2 sequences are SGHTA and FQGNSA. This CDR3 is built from 16 residues.

Many counts were recorded for this clonotype. This chain links TRBV6-1 with TRBJ2-5; D might be TRBD2 (6 bases). The CDR3 is made up of 12 amino acids. Germline V lookup: CDR1 MNHNS, CDR2 SASEGT. Trimming removed 4 bases at V and 5 bases at J, with 8 bases between. CDR3 in DNA: TGTGCCAGCAGTGCCGGGAGTGAGACCCAGTACTTC. Residues: CASSAGSETQYF.

This clonotype was observed many times. The chain links TRBV7-2 to TRBJ1-2; D remains ambiguous. Trimming removed 1 base from V and 5 bases from J, with 8 bases in between. The CDR3 is 13 amino acids. Germline lookup yields CDR1 SGHTA and CDR2 FQGNSA. DNA of the CDR3: TGTGCCAGCAGCTTAGAAGAGTGGTATGGCTACACCTTC. Protein sequence: CASSLEEWYGYTF.

The rearrangement links TRBV7-2 to TRBJ2-5; 9 bases agree with TRBD2. CDR1 is SGHTA, CDR2 FQGNSA, per germline. The length of the CDR3 is 14 residues. J was trimmed by 5 bases and V by 6 bases; bases with no gene match: 7. CDR3 sequence reads: CASSPAGGPETQYF. The CDR3 nucleotides read TGTGCCAGCAGTCCAGCGGGGGGACCGGAGACCCAGTACTTC.

This clonotype was recorded once. This sequence joins TRBV7-2 and TRBJ2-7, with D perhaps TRBD2 (7 bases). Trimming took 0 bases from V and 2 from J, leaving 11 bases between them. The V gene's germline CDR1 is SGHTA and CDR2 FQGNSA. The CDR3 runs to 15 residues. The DNA of the CDR3 is TGTGCCAGCAGCTTAGCGGGGCGGGGGCCCTACGAGCAGTACTTC. Residues: CASSLAGRGPYEQYF.

This clonotype occurred many times. The chain employs TRBV20-1 and TRBJ1-5; tentative D call: TRBD1 (5 bases). The V end lost 6 bases, the J end lost 6 bases, and 18 bases lay between the germline ends. This CDR3 is 14 amino acids long. The germline V gene encodes CDR1 DFQATT and CDR2 SNEGSKA (reference sequence). This chain's CDR3 is CSAMGPSRSQPQHF. The CDR3 DNA reads TGCAGTGCCATGGGACCGTCGAGGTCTCAGCCCCAGCATTTT.

In its sample, this clonotype was seen many times. This chain uses TRBV18 with TRBJ2-5; D unresolved. The CDR3 spans 13 residues. Trimming pared 3 bases from V and 1 base from J, leaving 6 bases between. Germline loops: CDR1 KGHSH, CDR2 LQKENI. The CDR3 protein is CASSPMIQETQYF. The CDR3 coding sequence is TGTGCCAGCTCACCGATGATCCAAGAGACCCAGTACTTC. Full variable domain (remainder filled in from reference TRBV18 and TRBJ2-5): NAGVMQNPRHLVRRRGQEARLRCSPMKGHSHVYWYRQLPEEGLKFMVYLQKENIIDESGMPKERFSAEFPKEGPSILRIQQVVRGDSAAYFCASSPMIQETQYFGPGTRLLVL.

This clonotype was seen at least ten times. The gene calls are TRBV28 and TRBJ2-7; no clear D gene. This CDR3 is built from 11 residues. The ends were cut back, 4 bases at V and 9 bases at J, with 10 bases in the middle. The germline V gene has CDR1 MDHEN and CDR2 SYDVKM. The CDR3 bases are TGTGCCAGCAGTTCCCTACTCCGGCAGTACTTC. Amino acid sequence: CASSSLLRQYF.

This clonotype was observed many times. The J gene is TRBJ2-7, the V gene TRBV6-1; TRBD2 agrees at 9 bases. V gave up 8 bases and J gave up 1 base; unmatched junction bases: 18. The V gene's germline CDR1 is MNHNS and CDR2 SASEGT. The CDR3 has 18 residues. The CDR3 coding sequence is TGTGCCAGCCTTAGAAGCGGGTTGACAGCGGGAGGATCCTACGAGCAGTACTTC. Its translation: CASLRSGLTAGGSYEQYF.

This clonotype has at least ten counts. The CDR3 sequence is CASSYSGPRGGDSYEQYF. The DNA of the CDR3 is TGTGCCAGCAGTTACTCGGGACCCAGGGGAGGGGACTCCTACGAGCAGTACTTC. The chain carries TRBV6-2 or TRBV6-3 and TRBJ2-7, with D maybe TRBD2 (7 bases). This CDR3 is built from 18 residues. V was clipped by 0 bases and J by 0 bases, with 18 bases between them. The V gene's germline CDR1 is MNHEY and CDR2 SVGEGT.

This clonotype was detected ten times or more. The CDR3 loop reads CATSREAAYEQYF. The CDR3 DNA is TGTGCCACCAGCAGAGAGGCAGCCTACGAGCAGTACTTC. This rearrangement joins TRBV15 to TRBJ2-7, with unresolved D. The CDR3 is 13 amino acids. The V gene lost 0 bases and the J gene lost 2 bases, with 5 bases spanning the gap. Germline loops: CDR1 LNHNV, CDR2 YYDKDF (reference sequence).